This paragraph reports one T cell receptor beta chain. The data belong to a study of blood T cell repertoires in COVID-19. As for the study in general: Recovered status in Cohort 3 required two negative PCRs, clearance, or symptom resolution. PBMCs, B-cell-depleted T cells, or T cells were the source of the cDNA or gDNA that made up the material.

The protocol was immunoSEQ multiplex PCR, while the TCRdb copy is restricted to in-frame clones and leaves out a portion. Here the sample spans approximately 150,000 clones, about 80% being singletons. All enrollees were roughly 18 to 95 years old and from some 24 US areas. Participants' reported clinical history set cohort assignment. The sequencing input was PBMCs or T cells enriched from blood (not recorded which). The sequence was collected from a middle-aged man in a cohort exposed to, infected with or recovered from COVID-19 (not recorded which).

Here the CDR3 DNA reads TGTGCCAGCAGCTTAGTCCCGGGGACAGATACGCAGTATTTT. It is translated as CASSLVPGTDTQYF. V and J are TRBV11-2 and TRBJ2-3; TRBD2 might be the D (5 bases). V dropped 1 base and J dropped 3 bases, with 8 bases sitting between them. CDR3 length: 14 residues. The germline V gene has CDR1 SGHAT and CDR2 FQNNGV.